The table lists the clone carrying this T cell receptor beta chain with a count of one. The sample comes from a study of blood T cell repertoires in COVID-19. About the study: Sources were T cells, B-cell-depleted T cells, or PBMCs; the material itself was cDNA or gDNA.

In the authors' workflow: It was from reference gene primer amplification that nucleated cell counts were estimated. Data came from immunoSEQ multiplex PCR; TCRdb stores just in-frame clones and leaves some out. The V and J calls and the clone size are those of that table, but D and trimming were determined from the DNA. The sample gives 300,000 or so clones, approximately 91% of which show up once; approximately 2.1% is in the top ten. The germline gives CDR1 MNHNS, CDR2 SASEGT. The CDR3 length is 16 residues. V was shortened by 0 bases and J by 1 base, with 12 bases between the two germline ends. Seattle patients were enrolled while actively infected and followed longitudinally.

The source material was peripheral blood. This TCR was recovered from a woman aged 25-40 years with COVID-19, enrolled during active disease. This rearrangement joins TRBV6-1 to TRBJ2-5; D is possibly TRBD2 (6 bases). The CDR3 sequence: CASSEALRGIQETQYF. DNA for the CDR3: TGTGCCAGCAGTGAAGCGCTTCGGGGGATCCAAGAGACCCAGTACTTC.